By share, the clone carrying this T cell receptor beta chain counts as medium-sized. Its antigen remains unknown. These data are taken from a study of CD4 T cells in relation to SARS-CoV-2 and coronaviruses. Overall study context: PBMCs were cultured with antigen for nine to eleven days before TCR beta sequencing. Of the patients, fewer than ten were male, 4 female, two Hispanic.

This CDR3 is built from 13 residues. V gave up 3 bases and J gave up 3 bases; unmatched junction bases: 0. Per germline, CDR1 MRHNA and CDR2 SNTAGT. Findings of the study overall: According to naive versus memory sequencing, detected responses are memory recall, not newly primed.

Naive or memory CD4+ cells were cultured 1:1 with T cell-depleted PBMCs plus CEF. Profiled with immunoSEQ multiplex PCR; TCRdb holds only in-frame clones, not every one. The sample includes tens of thousands of clones, around 76% of them seen just once. The clonotype was recovered from an adult with COVID-19. The chain is built from TRBV6-4 and TRBJ2-3; TRBD2 aligns across 7 bases. Material: memory CD4+ T cells from PBMCs, cultured in vitro. The CDR3 DNA is TGTGCCAGCAGTGAGCGGGAGACAGATACGCAGTATTTT. It translates to CASSERETDTQYF.